The clone carrying this TCR beta chain was seen a few times. What it binds is unknown. The source of the sample is a study of response to subunit inactivated influenza vaccine. Overall study findings and caveats: A suggestion made by the authors is that each seasonal influenza vaccination recruits few new T cells.

TCRdb passed the RT-PCR reads through MiXCR, listing each CDR3 protein once. Of roughly 170,000 distinct CDR3 sequences in the sample, about a tenth are singletons; the top ten hold approximately 11%. This receptor was obtained from a man aged 45-65 years who received an inactivated influenza vaccine. The material sequenced was non-naive T cells sorted from PBMCs, taken on the day of vaccination.

CDR3 sequence: CASRAGSQETQYF. CDR3 nucleotides: TGTGCCAGCAGGGCCGGAAGCCAAGAGACCCAGTACTTC. The rearrangement uses TRBV28 and TRBJ2-5; D call uncertain. Germline-derived CDR1 and CDR2 are MDHEN and SYDVKM. V shed 6 bases and J shed 1 base, with 9 bases lying between them. This CDR3 contains 13 residues.